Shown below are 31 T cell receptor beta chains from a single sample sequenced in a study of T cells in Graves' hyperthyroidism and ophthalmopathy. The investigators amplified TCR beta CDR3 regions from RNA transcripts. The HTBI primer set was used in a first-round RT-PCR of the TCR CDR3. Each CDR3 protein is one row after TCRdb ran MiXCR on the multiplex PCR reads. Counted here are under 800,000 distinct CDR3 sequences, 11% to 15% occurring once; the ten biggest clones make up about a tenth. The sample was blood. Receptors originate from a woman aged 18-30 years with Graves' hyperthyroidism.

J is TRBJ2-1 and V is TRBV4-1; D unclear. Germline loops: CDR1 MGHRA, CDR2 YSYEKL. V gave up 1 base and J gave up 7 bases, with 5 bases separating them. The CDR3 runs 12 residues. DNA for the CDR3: TGCGCCAGCAGCCAAGTAAGGAATGAGCAGTTCTTC. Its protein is CASSQVRNEQFF.

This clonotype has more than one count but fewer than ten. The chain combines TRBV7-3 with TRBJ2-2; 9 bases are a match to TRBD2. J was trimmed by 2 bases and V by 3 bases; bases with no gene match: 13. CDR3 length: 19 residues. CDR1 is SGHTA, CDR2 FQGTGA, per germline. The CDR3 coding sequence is TGTGCCAGCAGCTTGGGACAAACTACTAGCGGGCCTAACACCGGGGAGCTGTTTTTT. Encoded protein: CASSLGQTTSGPNTGELFF.

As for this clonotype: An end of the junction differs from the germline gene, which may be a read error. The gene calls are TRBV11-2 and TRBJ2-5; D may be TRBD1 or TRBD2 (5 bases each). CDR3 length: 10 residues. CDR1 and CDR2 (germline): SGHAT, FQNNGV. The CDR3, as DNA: TGTGCCAGCAATGAAGGGGACCCTGTCTTC. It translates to CASNEGDPVF.

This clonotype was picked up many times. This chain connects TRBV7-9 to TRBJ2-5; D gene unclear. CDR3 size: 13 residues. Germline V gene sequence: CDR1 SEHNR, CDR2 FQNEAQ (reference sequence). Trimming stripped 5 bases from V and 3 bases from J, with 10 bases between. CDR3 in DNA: TGTGCCAGCAGCCGGACCCCTGAAGAGACCCAGTACTTC. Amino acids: CASSRTPEETQYF. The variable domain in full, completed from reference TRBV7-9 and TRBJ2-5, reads DTGVSQNPRHKITKRGQNVTFRCDPISEHNRLYWYRQTLGQGPEFLTYFQNEAQLEKSRLLSDRFSAERPKGSFSTLEIQRTEQGDSAMYLCASSRTPEETQYFGPGTRLLVL.

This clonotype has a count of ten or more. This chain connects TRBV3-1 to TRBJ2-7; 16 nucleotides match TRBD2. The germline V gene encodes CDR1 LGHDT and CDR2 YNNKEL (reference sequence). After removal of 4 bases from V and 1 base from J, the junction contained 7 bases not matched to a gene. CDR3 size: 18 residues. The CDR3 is CASSRGLAGGPQSYEQYF. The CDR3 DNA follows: TGTGCCAGCAGCCGGGGACTAGCGGGAGGGCCACAGTCCTACGAGCAGTACTTC.

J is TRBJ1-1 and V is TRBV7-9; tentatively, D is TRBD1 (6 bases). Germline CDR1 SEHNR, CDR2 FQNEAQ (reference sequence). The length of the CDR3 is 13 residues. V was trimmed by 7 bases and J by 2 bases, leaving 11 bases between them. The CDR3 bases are TGTGCCAGCATTAGGACAGATAACACTGAAGCTTTCTTT. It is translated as CASIRTDNTEAFF. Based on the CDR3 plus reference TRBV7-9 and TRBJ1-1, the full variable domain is DTGVSQNPRHKITKRGQNVTFRCDPISEHNRLYWYRQTLGQGPEFLTYFQNEAQLEKSRLLSDRFSAERPKGSFSTLEIQRTEQGDSAMYLCASIRTDNTEAFFGQGTRLTVV.

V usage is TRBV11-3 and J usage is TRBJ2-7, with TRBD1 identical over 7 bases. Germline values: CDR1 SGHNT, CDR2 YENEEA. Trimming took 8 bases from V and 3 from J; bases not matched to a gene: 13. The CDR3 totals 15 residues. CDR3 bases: TGTGCCAGCCGTCGAGAGGACAGGCTTTACTACGAGCAGTACTTC. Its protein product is CASRREDRLYYEQYF.

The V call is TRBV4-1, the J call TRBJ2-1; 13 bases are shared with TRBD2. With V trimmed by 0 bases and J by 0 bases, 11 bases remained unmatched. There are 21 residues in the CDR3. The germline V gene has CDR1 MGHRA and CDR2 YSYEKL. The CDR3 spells CASSQEGAGLAGPSSYNEQFF. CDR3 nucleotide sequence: TGCGCCAGCAGCCAAGAAGGCGCGGGACTAGCGGGACCATCCTCCTACAATGAGCAGTTCTTC.

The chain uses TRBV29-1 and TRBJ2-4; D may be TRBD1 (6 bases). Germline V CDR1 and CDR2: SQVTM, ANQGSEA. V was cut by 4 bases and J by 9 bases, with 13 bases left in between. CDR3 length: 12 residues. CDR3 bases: TGCAGCGTTGTACAGGGTGGGGGCATTCAGTACTTC. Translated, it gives CSVVQGGGIQYF. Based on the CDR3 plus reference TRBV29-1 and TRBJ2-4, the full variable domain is SAVISQKPSRDICQRGTSLTIQCQVDSQVTMMFWYRQQPGQSLTLIATANQGSEATYESGFVIDKFPISRPNLTFSTLTVSNMSPEDSSIYLCSVVQGGGIQYFGAGTRLSVL.

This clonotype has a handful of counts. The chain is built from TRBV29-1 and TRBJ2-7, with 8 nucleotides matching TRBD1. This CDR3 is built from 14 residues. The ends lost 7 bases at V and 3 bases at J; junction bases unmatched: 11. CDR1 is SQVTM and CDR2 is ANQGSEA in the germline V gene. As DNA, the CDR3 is TGCAGCGCTGGAGGACAGGGTCGAGTCTACGAGCAGTACTTC. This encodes CSAGGQGRVYEQYF.

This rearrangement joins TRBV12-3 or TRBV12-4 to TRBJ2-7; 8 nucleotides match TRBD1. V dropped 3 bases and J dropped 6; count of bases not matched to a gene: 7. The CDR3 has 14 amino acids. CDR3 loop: CASSFYRGVREQYF. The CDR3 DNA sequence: TGTGCCAGCAGTTTCTACAGGGGGGTCCGCGAGCAGTACTTC.

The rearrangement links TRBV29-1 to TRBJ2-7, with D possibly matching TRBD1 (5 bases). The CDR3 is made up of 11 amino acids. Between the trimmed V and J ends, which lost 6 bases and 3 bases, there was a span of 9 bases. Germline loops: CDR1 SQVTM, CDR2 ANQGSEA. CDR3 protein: CSVYDSYEQYF. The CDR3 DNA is TGCAGCGTGTATGACAGCTACGAGCAGTACTTC.

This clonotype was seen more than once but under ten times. CDR3: CSVEVYREAGYGYTF. CDR3 nucleotides: TGCAGCGTTGAAGTTTACAGGGAGGCGGGCTATGGCTACACCTTC. This chain links TRBV29-1 with TRBJ1-2; a possible D gene is TRBD1 (6 bases). Germline values: CDR1 SQVTM, CDR2 ANQGSEA. The CDR3 spans 15 residues. V lost 1 base and J lost 4, with 16 bases in between.

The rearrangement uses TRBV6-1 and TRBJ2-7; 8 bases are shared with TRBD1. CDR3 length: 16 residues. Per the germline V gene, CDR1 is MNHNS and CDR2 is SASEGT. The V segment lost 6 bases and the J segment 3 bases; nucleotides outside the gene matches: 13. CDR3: CASSQPRTGKVYEQYF. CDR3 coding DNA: TGTGCCAGCAGCCAACCTCGGACAGGGAAGGTCTACGAGCAGTACTTC.

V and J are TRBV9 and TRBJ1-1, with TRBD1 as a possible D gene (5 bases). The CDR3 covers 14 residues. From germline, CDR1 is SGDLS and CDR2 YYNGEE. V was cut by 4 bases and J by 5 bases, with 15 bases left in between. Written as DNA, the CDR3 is TGTGCCAGCAGCCGTAACTGGGGGGGTACTGAAGCTTTCTTT. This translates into CASSRNWGGTEAFF.

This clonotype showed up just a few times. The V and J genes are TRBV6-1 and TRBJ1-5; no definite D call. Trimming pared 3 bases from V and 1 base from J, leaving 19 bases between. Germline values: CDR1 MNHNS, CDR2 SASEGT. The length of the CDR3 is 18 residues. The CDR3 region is CASSEPVEALFSNQPQHF. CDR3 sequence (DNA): TGTGCCAGCAGTGAGCCGGTCGAGGCGCTGTTCAGCAATCAGCCCCAGCATTTT.

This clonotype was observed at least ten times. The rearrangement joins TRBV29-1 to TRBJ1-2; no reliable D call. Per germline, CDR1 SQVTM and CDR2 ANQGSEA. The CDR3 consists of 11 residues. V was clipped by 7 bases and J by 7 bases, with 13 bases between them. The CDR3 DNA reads TGCAGCGCGGCAGGATTGTTTGGCTACACCTTC. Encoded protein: CSAAGLFGYTF.

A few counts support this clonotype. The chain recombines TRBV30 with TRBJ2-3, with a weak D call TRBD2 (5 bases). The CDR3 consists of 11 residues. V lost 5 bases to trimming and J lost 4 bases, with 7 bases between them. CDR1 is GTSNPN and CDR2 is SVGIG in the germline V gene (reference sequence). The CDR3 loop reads CAWLEADTQYF. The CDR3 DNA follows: TGTGCCTGGCTGGAGGCAGATACGCAGTATTTT. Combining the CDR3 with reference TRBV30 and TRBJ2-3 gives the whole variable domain SQTIHQWPATLVQPVGSPLSLECTVEGTSNPNLYWYRQAAGRGLQLLFYSVGIGQISSEVPQNLSASRPQDRQFILSSKKLLLSDSGFYLCAWLEADTQYFGPGTRLTVL.

The CDR3 loop is CASSFFRPQRNTQYF. The CDR3 region has the DNA TGTGCCAGCAGCTTTTTCCGTCCGCAAAGAAATACGCAGTATTTT. The rearrangement joins TRBV7-9 to TRBJ2-3; D gene uncertain. V lost 3 bases and J lost 7, with 17 bases in between. Germline CDR1 is SEHNR and CDR2 is FQNEAQ (reference sequence). The CDR3 is made up of 15 amino acids. Looking up the rest from reference TRBV7-9 and TRBJ2-3 gives the full variable domain: DTGVSQNPRHKITKRGQNVTFRCDPISEHNRLYWYRQTLGQGPEFLTYFQNEAQLEKSRLLSDRFSAERPKGSFSTLEIQRTEQGDSAMYLCASSFFRPQRNTQYFGPGTRLTVL.

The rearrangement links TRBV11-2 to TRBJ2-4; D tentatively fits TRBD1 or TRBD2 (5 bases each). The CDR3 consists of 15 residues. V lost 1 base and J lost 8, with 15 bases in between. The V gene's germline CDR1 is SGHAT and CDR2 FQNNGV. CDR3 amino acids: CASSLAGGSHYIQYF. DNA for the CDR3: TGTGCCAGCAGCTTAGCTGGGGGTTCCCATTACATTCAGTACTTC. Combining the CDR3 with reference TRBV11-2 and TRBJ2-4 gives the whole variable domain EAGVAQSPRYKIIEKRQSVAFWCNPISGHATLYWYQQILGQGPKLLIQFQNNGVVDDSQLPKDRFSAERLKGVDSTLKIQPAKLEDSAVYLCASSLAGGSHYIQYFGAGTRLSVL.

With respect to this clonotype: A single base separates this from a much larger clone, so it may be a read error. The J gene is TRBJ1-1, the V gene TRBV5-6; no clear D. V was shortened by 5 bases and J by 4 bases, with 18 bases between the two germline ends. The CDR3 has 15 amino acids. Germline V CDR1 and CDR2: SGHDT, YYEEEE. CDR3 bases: TGTGCCAGCAGTTACCAGAACAGACCGAGCACTGAAGCTTTCTTT. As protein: CASSYQNRPSTEAFF.

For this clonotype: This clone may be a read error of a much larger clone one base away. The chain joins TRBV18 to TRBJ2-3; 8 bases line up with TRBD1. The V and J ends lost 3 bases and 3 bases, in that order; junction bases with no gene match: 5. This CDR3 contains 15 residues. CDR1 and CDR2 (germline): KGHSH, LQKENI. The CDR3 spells CASSPGQENTDTQYF. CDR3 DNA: TGTGCCAGCTCACCGGGACAGGAAAATACAGATACGCAGTATTTT.

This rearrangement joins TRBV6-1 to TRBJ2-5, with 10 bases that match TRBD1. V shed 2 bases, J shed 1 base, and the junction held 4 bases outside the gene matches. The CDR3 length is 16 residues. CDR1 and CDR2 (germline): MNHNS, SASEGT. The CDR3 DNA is TGTGCCAGCAGTGAAATCGGACAGGGGGTCCAAGAGACCCAGTACTTC. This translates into CASSEIGQGVQETQYF.

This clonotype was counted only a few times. CDR3 residues: CSVLGGGSTDTQYF. The DNA of the CDR3 is TGCAGCGTCCTCGGTGGGGGCAGCACAGATACGCAGTATTTT. The genes are TRBV29-1 and TRBJ2-3, with D perhaps matching TRBD1 (6 bases). The germline V and J ends were trimmed by 6 bases and 0 bases, with 13 bases remaining between them. Germline V gene data show CDR1 as SQVTM and CDR2 as ANQGSEA. The CDR3 is 14 amino acids.

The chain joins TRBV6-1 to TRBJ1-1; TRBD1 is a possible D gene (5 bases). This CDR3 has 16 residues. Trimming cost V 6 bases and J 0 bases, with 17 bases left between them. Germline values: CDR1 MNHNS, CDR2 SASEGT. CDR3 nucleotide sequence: TGTGCCAGCAGAGGCTCCTTAGTGGGACTGAACACTGAAGCTTTCTTT. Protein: CASRGSLVGLNTEAFF.

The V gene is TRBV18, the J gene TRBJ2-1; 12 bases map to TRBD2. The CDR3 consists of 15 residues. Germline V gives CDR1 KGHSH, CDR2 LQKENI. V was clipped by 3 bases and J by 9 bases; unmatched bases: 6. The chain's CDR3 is CASSPGLAGRIEQFF. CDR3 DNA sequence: TGTGCCAGCTCACCTGGACTAGCGGGGAGGATTGAGCAGTTCTTC.

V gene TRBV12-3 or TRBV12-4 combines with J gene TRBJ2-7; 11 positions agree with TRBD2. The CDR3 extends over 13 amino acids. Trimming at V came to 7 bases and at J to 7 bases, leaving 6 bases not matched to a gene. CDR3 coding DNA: TGTGCCAGCACGACTAGCGGGGACAGGGAGCAGTACTTC. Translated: CASTTSGDREQYF.

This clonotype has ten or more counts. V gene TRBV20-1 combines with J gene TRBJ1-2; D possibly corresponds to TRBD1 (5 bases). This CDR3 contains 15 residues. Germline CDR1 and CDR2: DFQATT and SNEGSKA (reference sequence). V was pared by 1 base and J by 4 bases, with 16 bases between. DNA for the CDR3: TGCAGTGCTAGAGGGGACTCGGGACGCGGCTATGGCTACACCTTC. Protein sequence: CSARGDSGRGYGYTF.

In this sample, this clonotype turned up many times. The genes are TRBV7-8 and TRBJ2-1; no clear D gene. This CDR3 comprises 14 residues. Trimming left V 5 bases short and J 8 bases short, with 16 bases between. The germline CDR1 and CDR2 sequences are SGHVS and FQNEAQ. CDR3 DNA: TGTGCCAGCAGCACACCTAGTGCGAGCGATGAGCAGTTCTTC. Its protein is CASSTPSASDEQFF.

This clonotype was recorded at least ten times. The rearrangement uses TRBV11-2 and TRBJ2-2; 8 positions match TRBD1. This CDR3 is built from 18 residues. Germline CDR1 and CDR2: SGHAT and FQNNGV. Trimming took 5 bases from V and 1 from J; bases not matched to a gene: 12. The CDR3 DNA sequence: TGTGCCAGCAGCCCGAGGACAGGGTCCAATATGAACACCGGGGAGCTGTTTTTT. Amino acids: CASSPRTGSNMNTGELFF.

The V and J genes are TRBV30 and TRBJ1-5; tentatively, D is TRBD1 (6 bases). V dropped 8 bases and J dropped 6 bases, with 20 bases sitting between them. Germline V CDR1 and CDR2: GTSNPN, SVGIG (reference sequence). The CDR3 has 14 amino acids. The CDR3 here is CAAGKGSGAQPQHF. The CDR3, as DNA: TGTGCCGCCGGAAAGGGGTCGGGGGCTCAGCCCCAGCATTTT.